Listed below are T cell receptor beta chains from one sample, sequenced in a study of breast tumors, draining lymph nodes, adjacent tissues. TCRdb called the multiplex PCR reads again in MiXCR, with one record for every CDR3 protein. The repertoire includes some 140,000 distinct CDR3 sequences, 21% of them detected once, and roughly 2% sits in the top ten. The specimen was axillary lymph node tissue. The receptors stem from a female donor with breast cancer. Some clones in this sample may be carry-over from other donors' samples. Each CDR3 is given with its conserved first and last residue. The D gene is left open where the match is weak. Size is stated for part of the rows, as once, few or many counts, or as a class when the clone is expanded.

TRBJ2-7 | TRBD2 | many | TRBV5-1 | TGCGCCAGCAGCTCAGGGACTAGCGGGGCCTACGAGCAGTACTTC | CASSSGTSGAYEQYF
TRBJ2-2 | - | few | TRBV15 | TGTGCCACCAGCAGGCCTGGGGGAGTGGGATACATCGGGGAGCTGTTTTTT | CATSRPGGVGYIGELFF
TRBJ2-7 | TRBD1 | many | TRBV28 | TGTGCCAGCAGATTTTTCGGGACAGGGAACGAGCAGTACTTC | CASRFFGTGNEQYF
TRBJ2-3 | - | many | TRBV20-1 | TGCAGTGCTAGGCCCCCCCTGAGCACAGATACGCAGTATTTT | CSARPPLSTDTQYF
TRBJ2-1 | TRBD1 | - | TRBV28 | TGTGCCAGCAGCACGGACAGGGGCAACTACAATGAGCAGTTCTTC | CASSTDRGNYNEQFF
TRBJ2-3 | - | - | TRBV20-1 | TGCAGTGCTAGAGATCCGTGGGCGGGAAGGGGCACAGATACGCAGTATTTT | CSARDPWAGRGTDTQYF
TRBJ2-2 | - | many | TRBV19 | TGTGCCAGTCGTAGGACCGGGGAGCTGTTTTTT | CASRRTGELFF
TRBJ2-2 | TRBD2 | many | TRBV7-3 | TGTGCCAGCAGCTTCCTTCCTAGCGGCACCGGGGAGCTGTTTTTT | CASSFLPSGTGELFF
TRBJ2-5 | TRBD2 | - | TRBV30 | TGTGCCTGGAGCAGGGCGGGAGGAAGTGGAGAGACCCAGTACTTC | CAWSRAGGSGETQYF
TRBJ2-7 | TRBD2 | - | TRBV5-1 | TGCGCCAGCAGCTCGGGACTAGCGGCTCTTTACGAGCAGTACTTC | CASSSGLAALYEQYF
TRBJ1-6 | - | many | TRBV20-1 | TGCAGTGCTAGGCGGGTCGACCCTCGGTCACCCCTCCACTTT | CSARRVDPRSPLHF
TRBJ2-3 | - | many | TRBV5-1 | TGCGCCAGCAGCTTGGATGCGGGAATCCGCGATACGCAGTATTTT | CASSLDAGIRDTQYF
TRBJ1-3 | - | - | TRBV18 | TGTGCCAGCTCACCACCAGGTGCTGGAAACACCATATATTTT | CASSPPGAGNTIYF
TRBJ2-5 | TRBD2 | - | TRBV5-1 | TGCGCCAGCAGCCGAAAAGTAGCGGGAGGGGGCCAAGAGACCCAGTACTTC | CASSRKVAGGGQETQYF
TRBJ2-4 | - | few | TRBV6-5 | TGTGCCAGCAGTACCAGGACTACCCTAGCCAAAAACATTCAGTACTTC | CASSTRTTLAKNIQYF
TRBJ1-3 | TRBD1 | many | TRBV20-1 | TGCAGTGCCCCATCGACAGGGGGTGGAAACACCATATATTTT | CSAPSTGGGNTIYF
TRBJ2-1 | - | many | TRBV5-4 | TGTGCCAGCAGCAAAACAGGTTATGGGCTGGATGAGCAGTTCTTC | CASSKTGYGLDEQFF
TRBJ1-2 | - | many | TRBV5-4 | TGTGCCACCTCGGACTATGGCTACACCTTC | CATSDYGYTF
TRBJ2-1 | TRBD2 | many | TRBV6-5 | TGTGCCAGCAGAAGGACTAGCGGGAGAGGGCCTTACAATGAGCAGTTCTTC | CASRRTSGRGPYNEQFF
TRBJ2-1 | TRBD1 | many | TRBV6-6 | TGTGCCAGCTCATTCGGCGGAGGACAGGGTGTAAATGAGCAGTTCTTC | CASSFGGGQGVNEQFF
TRBJ2-7 | TRBD2 | many | TRBV6-1 | TGTGCCAGCAGTCGACTAGCGCAGTACGAGCAGTACTTC | CASSRLAQYEQYF
TRBJ2-1 | - | many | TRBV4-2 | TGTGCCAGCAGCCAAGGGGCGGGTGAGCAGTTCTTC | CASSQGAGEQFF
TRBJ1-6 | - | many | TRBV10-3 | TGTGCCATCAGTGAGACAGTAGGGAATTCACCCCTCCACTTT | CAISETVGNSPLHF
TRBJ1-2 | - | - | TRBV19 | TGTACCAGTAGTGTCGCCGGGACAATTGGCTACACCTTC | CTSSVAGTIGYTF
TRBJ1-2 | - | - | TRBV6-1 | TGTGCCAGCAGTGAATTGCCGGGTACCTATGGCTACACCTTC | CASSELPGTYGYTF
TRBJ2-1 | TRBD2 | many | TRBV6-6 | TGTGCCAGCAGTCGACTAGCGGGAGGGGGGGGGGAGCAGTTCTTC | CASSRLAGGGGEQFF
TRBJ1-2 | TRBD1 | many | TRBV20-1 | TGCAGTGCTAATTCGGTAACAGGGGGCCTTGGCTACACCTTC | CSANSVTGGLGYTF
TRBJ2-6 | - | many | TRBV24-1 | TGTGCCACCAGTGATGGGGCAGTCGGCGGTACCCGCGTCCTGACTTTC | CATSDGAVGGTRVLTF
TRBJ2-7 | - | many | TRBV6-4 | TGTGCCAGCAGTGGGACAGCGGACGAGCAGTACTTC | CASSGTADEQYF
TRBJ2-7 | - | many | TRBV30 | TGTGCCTGGAGTGTAAGGAAGCCGGGGATAATTAGACTGGGGGAGCAGTACTTC | CAWSVRKPGIIRLGEQYF
TRBJ1-1 | - | - | TRBV20-1 | TGCAATCCTCAAGGTGGGGCGGAGAACACTGAAGCTTTCTTT | CNPQGGAENTEAFF
TRBJ2-1 | TRBD2 | many | TRBV29-1 | TGCAGCGTTGAAGGGACTAGCCCCAATGAGCAGTTCTTC | CSVEGTSPNEQFF
TRBJ2-2 | TRBD2 | few | TRBV30 | TGTGCCTGGGGACACCCGGGACTAGCGGGAGCCTGGGACACCGGGGAGCTGTTTTTT | CAWGHPGLAGAWDTGELFF
TRBJ1-5 | - | - | TRBV11-2 | TGTGCCAGCAGCCCAGGGGACCGGAGCAATCAGCCCCAGCATTTT | CASSPGDRSNQPQHF
TRBJ2-1 | - | - | TRBV7-8 | TGTGCCAGCAGCTTATGGCTAGCCGGTGAGCAGTTCTTC | CASSLWLAGEQFF
TRBJ1-6 | - | many | TRBV20-1 | TGCAGTGCCAAGTCTCGGGGGTTGGACAATTCACCCCTCCACTTT | CSAKSRGLDNSPLHF
TRBJ2-1 | TRBD1 | - | TRBV6-6 | TGTGCCAGCGGTTATGGACAGGGCCCCTACAATGAGCAGTTCTTC | CASGYGQGPYNEQFF
TRBJ2-5 | - | many | TRBV5-6 | TGTGCCAGCAGCTTCCCCCGCGAGACCCAGTACTTC | CASSFPRETQYF
TRBJ2-1 | - | many | TRBV7-3 | TGTGCCAGCAGCTTCGGGGATGAGCAGTTCTTC | CASSFGDEQFF
TRBJ1-4 | - | many | TRBV11-2 | TGTGCCAGCAGCTTAGGAGTTCCGTCAACTAATGAAAAACTGTTTTTT | CASSLGVPSTNEKLFF
TRBJ2-7 | TRBD1 | many | TRBV15 | TGTGCCACCAGCAGAGGTGGACAGGGGGGCCACGAGCAGTACTTC | CATSRGGQGGHEQYF
TRBJ2-3 | TRBD2 | many | TRBV12-3/TRBV12-4 | TGTGCCAGCAGTAATAGCGGGAGGAGTGCAGATACGCAGTATTTT | CASSNSGRSADTQYF
TRBJ1-4 | - | many | TRBV12-3/TRBV12-4 | TGTGCCAGCAGTTTATTGGGGGTTGAAAAACTGTTTTTT | CASSLLGVEKLFF
TRBJ2-5 | TRBD2 | few | TRBV27 | TGTGCCAGCAGTAAGACTAGCGGGAAGACCCAGTACTTC | CASSKTSGKTQYF
TRBJ1-2 | - | many | TRBV6-1 | TGTGCCAGCAGTGATTTTTGGGACGTTGCTAACTATGGCTACACCTTC | CASSDFWDVANYGYTF
TRBJ2-2 | - | - | TRBV28 | TGTGCCAGCAGTTTTAGTCATCCCGGGAGAAACACCGGGGAGCTGTTTTTT | CASSFSHPGRNTGELFF
TRBJ1-3 | - | many | TRBV12-3/TRBV12-4 | TGTGCCAGCAGCTCAGACAGGACCTCTGGAAACACCATATATTTT | CASSSDRTSGNTIYF
TRBJ2-3 | - | many | TRBV5-1 | TGCGCCAGCAGCTCCGTCAGTGCAGATACGCAGTATTTT | CASSSVSADTQYF
TRBJ2-7 | TRBD2 | many | TRBV5-1 | TGCGCCAGCAGCCTTTGGGTAGCGGGGGGCTACGAGCAGTACTTC | CASSLWVAGGYEQYF